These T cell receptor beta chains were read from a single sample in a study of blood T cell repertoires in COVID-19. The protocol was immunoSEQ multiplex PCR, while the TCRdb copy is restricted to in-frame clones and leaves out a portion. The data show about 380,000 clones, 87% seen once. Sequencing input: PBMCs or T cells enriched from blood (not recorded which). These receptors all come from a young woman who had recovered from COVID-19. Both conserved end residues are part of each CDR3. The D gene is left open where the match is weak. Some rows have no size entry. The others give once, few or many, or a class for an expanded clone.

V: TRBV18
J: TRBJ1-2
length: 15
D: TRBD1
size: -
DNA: TGTGCCAGCTCATCTCAACAGGGGGCTGAGCATGGCTACACCTTC
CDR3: CASSSQQGAEHGYTF

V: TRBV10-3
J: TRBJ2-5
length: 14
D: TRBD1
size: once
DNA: TGTGCCATCAGTGGACAGGGGCGACAAGAGACCCAGTACTTC
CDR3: CAISGQGRQETQYF

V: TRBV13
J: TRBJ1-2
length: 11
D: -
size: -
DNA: TGTGCCAGCAGCCGGGAATATGGCTACACCTTC
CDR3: CASSREYGYTF

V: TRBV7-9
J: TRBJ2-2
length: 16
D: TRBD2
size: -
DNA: TGTGCCACCCGTGGGACTAGCGGCCTGAACACCGGGGAGCTGTTTTTT
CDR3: CATRGTSGLNTGELFF

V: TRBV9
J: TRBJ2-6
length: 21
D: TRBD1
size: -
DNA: TGTGCCAGCAGCTCCCGCGTGTGGACAGGGGGCCCCGGCTCTGGGGCCAACGTCCTGACTTTC
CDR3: CASSSRVWTGGPGSGANVLTF

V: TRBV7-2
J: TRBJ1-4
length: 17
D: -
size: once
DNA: TGTGCCAGCAGCTTAGTTTTGCAGCGCCCAACTAATGAAAAACTGTTTTTT
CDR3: CASSLVLQRPTNEKLFF

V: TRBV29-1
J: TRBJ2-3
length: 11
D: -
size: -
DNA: TGCAGCGTGGGGAGGAGGGATACGCAGTATTTT
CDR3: CSVGRRDTQYF

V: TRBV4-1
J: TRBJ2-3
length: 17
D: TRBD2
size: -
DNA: TGCGCCAGCAGCCAAGATGGTAGCGGGAGGGCCGTAGATACGCAGTATTTT
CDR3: CASSQDGSGRAVDTQYF

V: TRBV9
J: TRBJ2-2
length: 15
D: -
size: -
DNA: TGTGCCAGCAGCGTAACTAGCTCGAACACCGGGGAGCTGTTTTTT
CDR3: CASSVTSSNTGELFF

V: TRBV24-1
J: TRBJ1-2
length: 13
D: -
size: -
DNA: TGTGCCACCAGTGATTCGAGCTACTATGGCTACACCTTC
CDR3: CATSDSSYYGYTF

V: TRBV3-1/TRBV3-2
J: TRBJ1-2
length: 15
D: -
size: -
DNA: TGTGCCAGCAGCCAAGAGATAGGGGCCAGCTATGGCTACACCTTC
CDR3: CASSQEIGASYGYTF

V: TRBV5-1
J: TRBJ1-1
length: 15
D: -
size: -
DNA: TGCGCCAGCAGCTTGGTGCGGGGAAAGAACACTGAAGCTTTCTTT
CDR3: CASSLVRGKNTEAFF

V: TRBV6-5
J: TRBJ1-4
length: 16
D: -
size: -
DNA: TGTGCCAGCAGTTACCAACCGGGGGGGATGTGGGAAAAACTGTTTTTT
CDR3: CASSYQPGGMWEKLFF

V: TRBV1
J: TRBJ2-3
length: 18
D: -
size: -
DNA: TGCACCAGCAACTCAAAACCCCCTAGCGTTTCAGTCACAGATACGCAGTATTTT
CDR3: CTSNSKPPSVSVTDTQYF

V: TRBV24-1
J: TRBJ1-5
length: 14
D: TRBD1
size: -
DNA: TGTGCCACCAGTGAGACAGGGCCCAATCAGCCCCAGCATTTT
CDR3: CATSETGPNQPQHF

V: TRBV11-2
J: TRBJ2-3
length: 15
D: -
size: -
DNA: TGTGCCAGCAGCTTGGACAGACCGCGTGAGGATACGCAGTATTTT
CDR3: CASSLDRPREDTQYF

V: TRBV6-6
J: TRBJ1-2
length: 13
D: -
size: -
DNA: TGTGCCAGCAGCATGGACAGTAACTATGGCTACACCTTC
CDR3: CASSMDSNYGYTF

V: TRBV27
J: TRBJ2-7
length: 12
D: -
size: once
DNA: TGTGCCAGTAGAGCGGCATTCTACGAGCAGTACTTC
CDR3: CASRAAFYEQYF

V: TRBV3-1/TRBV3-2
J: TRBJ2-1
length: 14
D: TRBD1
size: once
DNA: TGTGCCAGCTCCACCGTGATACAGGGGGATGAGCAGTTCTTC
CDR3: CASSTVIQGDEQFF

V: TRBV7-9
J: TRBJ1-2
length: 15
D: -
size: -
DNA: TGTGCCAGCAGCCCCTACGGACAGATTAACTATGGCTACACCTTC
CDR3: CASSPYGQINYGYTF

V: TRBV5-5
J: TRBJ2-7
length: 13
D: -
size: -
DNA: TGTGCCAGCAGCCGGGGAGAAGGTTTTTGGCAGTACTTC
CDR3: CASSRGEGFWQYF

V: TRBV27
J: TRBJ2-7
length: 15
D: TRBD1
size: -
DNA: TGTGCCAGCAGTTTGGGCGGACAGGGATTGTACGAGCAGTACTTC
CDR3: CASSLGGQGLYEQYF

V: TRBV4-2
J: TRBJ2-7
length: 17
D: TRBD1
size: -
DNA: TGTGCCAGCAGCCAAGATCGCGAGGGGACAGGGGGCTACGAGCAGTACTTC
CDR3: CASSQDREGTGGYEQYF

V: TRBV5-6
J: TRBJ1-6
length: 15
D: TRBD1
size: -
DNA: TGTGCCAGCAGCTTCGGGACAGGACTTAATTCACCCCTCCACTTT
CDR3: CASSFGTGLNSPLHF

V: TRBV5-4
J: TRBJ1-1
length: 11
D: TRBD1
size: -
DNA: TGTGCCAGCAGCGGGGGACAGCAAGCTTTCTTT
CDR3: CASSGGQQAFF

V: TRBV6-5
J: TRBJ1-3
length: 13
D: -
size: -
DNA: TGTGCCAGCAGCCGGGGGTCGGGAAACACCATATATTTT
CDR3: CASSRGSGNTIYF

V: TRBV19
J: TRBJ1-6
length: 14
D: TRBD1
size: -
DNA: TGTGCCAGTACCTTACAGGGGACCTATTCACCCCTCCACTTT
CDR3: CASTLQGTYSPLHF

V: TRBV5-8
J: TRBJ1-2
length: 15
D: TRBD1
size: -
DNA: TGTGCCAGCAGCCCGGGACAGGAACCGAACTATGGCTACACCTTC
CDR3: CASSPGQEPNYGYTF

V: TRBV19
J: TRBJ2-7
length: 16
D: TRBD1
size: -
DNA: TGTGCCAGTAGTCCCACCCTCGGGACAGGAACCTACGAGCAGTACTTC
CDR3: CASSPTLGTGTYEQYF

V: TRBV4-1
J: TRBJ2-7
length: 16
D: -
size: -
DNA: TGCGCCAGCAGCCAAAATATTCTAGCGTTGGGCTACGAGCAGTACTTC
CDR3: CASSQNILALGYEQYF

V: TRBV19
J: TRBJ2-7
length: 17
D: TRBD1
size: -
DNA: TGTGCCAGTAGCCCTAAAACGGGACAGCAGAGCTCCTACGAGCAGTACTTC
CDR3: CASSPKTGQQSSYEQYF

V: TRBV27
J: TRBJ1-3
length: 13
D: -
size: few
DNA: TGTGCCAGCAGTCCGCGACAGGGAAACACCATATATTTT
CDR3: CASSPRQGNTIYF

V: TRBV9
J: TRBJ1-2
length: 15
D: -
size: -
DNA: TGTGCCAGCAGCGTAGCGCAGATAAGCGGCTATGGCTACACCTTC
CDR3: CASSVAQISGYGYTF

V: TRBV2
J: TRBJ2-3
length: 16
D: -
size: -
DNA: TGTGCCAGCAGTTCAGGGGTGGCGACCCGCACAGATACGCAGTATTTT
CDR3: CASSSGVATRTDTQYF

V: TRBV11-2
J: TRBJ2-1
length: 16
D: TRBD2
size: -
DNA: TGTGCCAGCAGCTTAGAGTTCGGCGGGGGGGCCACTGAGCAGTTCTTC
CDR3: CASSLEFGGGATEQFF

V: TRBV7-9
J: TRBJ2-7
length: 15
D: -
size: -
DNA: TGTGCCAGCAGCTTAGAAATCCCAGGTACCTACGAGCAGTACTTC
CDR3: CASSLEIPGTYEQYF

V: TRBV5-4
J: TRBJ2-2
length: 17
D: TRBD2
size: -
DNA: TGTGCCAGCTTAAGGGCAACTAGCGGTACGAACACCGGGGAGCTGTTTTTT
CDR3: CASLRATSGTNTGELFF

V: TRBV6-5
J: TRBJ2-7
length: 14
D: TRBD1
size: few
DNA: TGTGCCAGCAGGGGACAGGATAACTCCTACGAGCAGTACTTC
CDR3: CASRGQDNSYEQYF

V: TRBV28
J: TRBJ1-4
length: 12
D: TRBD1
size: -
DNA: TGTGCCAGCAGCCTTACAGGGGATATACTGTTTTTT
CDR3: CASSLTGDILFF

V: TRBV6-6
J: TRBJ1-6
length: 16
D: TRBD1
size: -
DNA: TGTGCCAGCAGCCACCCTGACAGGGGAATCGATTCACCCCTCCACTTT
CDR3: CASSHPDRGIDSPLHF

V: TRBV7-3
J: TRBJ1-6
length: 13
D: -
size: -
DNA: TGTGCCAGCAGCTTACGGGAAGATTCACCCCTCCACTTT
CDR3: CASSLREDSPLHF

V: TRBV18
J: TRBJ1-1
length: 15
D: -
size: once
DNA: TGTGCCAGCTCACCACGCGAGACAGTGAACACTGAAGCTTTCTTT
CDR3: CASSPRETVNTEAFF

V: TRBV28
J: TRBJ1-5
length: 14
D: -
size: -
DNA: TGTGCCAGCAGCCCCGGGGGTTTTGATCAGCCCCAGCATTTT
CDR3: CASSPGGFDQPQHF

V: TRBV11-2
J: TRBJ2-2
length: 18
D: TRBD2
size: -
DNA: TGTGCCAGCAGCACGCGACTAGCGGGAGTGAAGAACACCGGGGAGCTGTTTTTT
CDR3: CASSTRLAGVKNTGELFF

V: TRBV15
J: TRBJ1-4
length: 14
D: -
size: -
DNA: TGTGCCAGTTCTAGGCCCCGCCCAAACGAAAAACTGTTTTTT
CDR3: CASSRPRPNEKLFF

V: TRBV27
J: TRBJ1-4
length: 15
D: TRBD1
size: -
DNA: TGTGCCAGCAGTCCGCGGGGACAGGATAATGAAAAACTGTTTTTT
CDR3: CASSPRGQDNEKLFF

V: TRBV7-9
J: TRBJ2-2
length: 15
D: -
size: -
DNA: TGTGCCAGCAGCTTTCAACAGGCGGCGACCGGGGAGCTGTTTTTT
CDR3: CASSFQQAATGELFF

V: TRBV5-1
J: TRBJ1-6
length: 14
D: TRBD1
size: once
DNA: TGCGCCAGCAGCTTTACAGGGGTTGGTTCACCCCTCCACTTT
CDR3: CASSFTGVGSPLHF

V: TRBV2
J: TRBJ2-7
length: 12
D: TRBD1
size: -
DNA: TGTGCCAGCTATAGGGGGCTCGGCGAGCAGTACTTC
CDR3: CASYRGLGEQYF

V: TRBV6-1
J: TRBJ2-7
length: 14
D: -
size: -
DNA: TGTGCCAGCAGTGAAGATCTACTTTACTACGAGCAGTACTTC
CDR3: CASSEDLLYYEQYF

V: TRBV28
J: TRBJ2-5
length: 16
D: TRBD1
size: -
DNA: TGTGCCAGCAGTTTATTTGGCAGGGGGCTCGTTGAGACCCAGTACTTC
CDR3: CASSLFGRGLVETQYF

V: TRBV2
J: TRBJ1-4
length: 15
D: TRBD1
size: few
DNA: TGTGCCAGCAATAAGAGACAGGGACCGAATGAAAAACTGTTTTTT
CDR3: CASNKRQGPNEKLFF

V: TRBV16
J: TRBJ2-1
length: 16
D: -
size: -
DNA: TGTGCCAGCAGCCAATCGGTCGGACAGTCCTACAATGAGCAGTTCTTC
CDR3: CASSQSVGQSYNEQFF

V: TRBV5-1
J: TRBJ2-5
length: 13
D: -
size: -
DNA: TGCGCCAGCAGCTTGGCCGAGCAAGAGACCCAGTACTTC
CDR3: CASSLAEQETQYF

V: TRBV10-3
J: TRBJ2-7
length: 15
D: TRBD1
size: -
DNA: TGTGCCATCAGCCAACGACAGGGGGCTCTTAACGAGCAGTACTTC
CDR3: CAISQRQGALNEQYF

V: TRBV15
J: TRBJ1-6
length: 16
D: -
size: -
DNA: TGTGCCACCAGCAGAGATCGGGAGGGGCTAGGGTCACCCCTCCACTTT
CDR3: CATSRDREGLGSPLHF

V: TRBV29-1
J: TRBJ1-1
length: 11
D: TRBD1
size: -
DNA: TGCAGCGTGAGACAGGGCCCTGAAGCTTTCTTT
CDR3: CSVRQGPEAFF

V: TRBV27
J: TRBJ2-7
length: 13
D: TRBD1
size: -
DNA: TGTGCCAGCAGAACAGGGGGTACCTACGAGCAGTACTTC
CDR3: CASRTGGTYEQYF

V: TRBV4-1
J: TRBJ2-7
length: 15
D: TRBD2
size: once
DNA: TGCGCCAGCAGCTCCTTAGCGGGAGTTCGCTACGAGCAGTACTTC
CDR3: CASSSLAGVRYEQYF